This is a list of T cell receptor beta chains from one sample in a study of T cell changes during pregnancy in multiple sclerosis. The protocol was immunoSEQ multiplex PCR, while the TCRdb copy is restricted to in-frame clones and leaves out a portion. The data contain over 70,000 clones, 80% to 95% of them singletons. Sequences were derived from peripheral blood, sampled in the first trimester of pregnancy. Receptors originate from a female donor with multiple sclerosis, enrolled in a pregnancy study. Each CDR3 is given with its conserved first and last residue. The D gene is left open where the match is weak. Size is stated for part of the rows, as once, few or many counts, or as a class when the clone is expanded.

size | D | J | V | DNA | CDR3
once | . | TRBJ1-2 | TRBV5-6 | TGTGCCAGCAGCTTATCAGGGAATGGCTACACCTTC | CASSLSGNGYTF
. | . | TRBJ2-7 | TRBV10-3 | TGTGCCATCAGTGTGAGTCAGGGGTTGACGTTGGGGACCGAGCAGTACTTC | CAISVSQGLTLGTEQYF
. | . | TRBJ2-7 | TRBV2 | TGTGCCAGCAGCCTTCAGGGTCCCAACTACGAGCAGTACTTC | CASSLQGPNYEQYF
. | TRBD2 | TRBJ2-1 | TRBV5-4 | TGTGCCAGCAGCGATGATAGCGGGCATTCTCTACCCGGGCAGTTCTTC | CASSDDSGHSLPGQFF
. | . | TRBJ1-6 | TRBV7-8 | TGTGCCAGCAGCCCCCAGGGGCAGGATGGTTCACCCCTCCACTTT | CASSPQGQDGSPLHF
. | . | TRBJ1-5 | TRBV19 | TGTGCCAGTAGTATCCACGGTAGTTACGGTCAGCCCCAGCATTTT | CASSIHGSYGQPQHF
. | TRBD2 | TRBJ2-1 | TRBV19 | TGTGCCAGTAGTACAAAAAAAGCGGGGGGACAACACAATGAGCAGTTCTTC | CASSTKKAGGQHNEQFF
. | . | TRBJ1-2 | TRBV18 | TGTGCCAGCTCCCACCGTGGCAGTGGCTACACCTTC | CASSHRGSGYTF
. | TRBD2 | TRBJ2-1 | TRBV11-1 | TGTGCCAGCAGCCCCCGACTAGCGGGGGGAACCAATGAGCAGTTCTTC | CASSPRLAGGTNEQFF
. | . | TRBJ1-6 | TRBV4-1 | TGCGCCAGCAGCCAAGACGTCGCGGGGCCCTGGGGACCCCTCCACTTT | CASSQDVAGPWGPLHF
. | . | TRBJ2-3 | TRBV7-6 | TGTGCCAGCAGCTCAACAGATACGCAGTATTTT | CASSSTDTQYF
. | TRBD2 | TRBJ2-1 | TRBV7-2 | TGTGCCAGCAGCTTCTGGGGGGGTAACAATGAGCAGTTCTTC | CASSFWGGNNEQFF
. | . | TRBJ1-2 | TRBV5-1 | TGCGCCAGCAGCTTACCAGGGGATGGCTACACCTTC | CASSLPGDGYTF
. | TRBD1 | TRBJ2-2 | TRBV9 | TGTGCCAGCACCAGGACAGGGGGCGCCGGCACCGGGGAGCTGTTTTTT | CASTRTGGAGTGELFF
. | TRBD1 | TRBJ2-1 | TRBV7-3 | TGTGCCAGCAGCCCAACAGGGGTTGAGCAGTTCTTC | CASSPTGVEQFF
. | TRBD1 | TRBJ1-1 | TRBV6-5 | TGTGCCAGCTCAGACAGGGGGGCTGAAGCTTTCTTT | CASSDRGAEAFF
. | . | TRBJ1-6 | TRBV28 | TGTGCCAGCGACGAGGACCTTGAGGGTAATTCACCCCTCCACTTT | CASDEDLEGNSPLHF
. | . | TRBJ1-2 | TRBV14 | TGTGCCAGCAGCCATGGTTCAGGGGTATTCTATGGCTACACCTTC | CASSHGSGVFYGYTF
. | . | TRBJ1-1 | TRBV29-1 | TGCAGCGCCGGAGAGGATATGAACACTGAAGCTTTCTTT | CSAGEDMNTEAFF
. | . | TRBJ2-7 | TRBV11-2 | TGTGCCAGCAGCTTACCTTACGGGTCATACGAGCAGTACTTC | CASSLPYGSYEQYF
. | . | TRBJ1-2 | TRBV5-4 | TGTGCCAGCACCTCCTTTAGGGAGCGCAACTATGGCTACACCTTC | CASTSFRERNYGYTF
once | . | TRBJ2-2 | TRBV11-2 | TGTGCCAGCAGCTTAGGACGACAGGTTAACACCGGGGAGCTGTTTTTT | CASSLGRQVNTGELFF
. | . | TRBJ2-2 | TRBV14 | TGTGCCAGCAGCCGTCGTTTGGGGCTTGGCACCGGGGAGCTGTTTTTT | CASSRRLGLGTGELFF
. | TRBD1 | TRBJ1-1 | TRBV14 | TGTGCCAGCAGCCCAGGGGGGAACACTGAAGCTTTCTTT | CASSPGGNTEAFF
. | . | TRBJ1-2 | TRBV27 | TGTGCCAGCAGCCCTACAGGGCACTATGGCTACACCTTC | CASSPTGHYGYTF
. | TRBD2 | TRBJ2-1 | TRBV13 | TGTGCCAGCAGCGGTCCGGGACTAGCGGGGGGGCGCTCCTACAATGAGCAGTTCTTC | CASSGPGLAGGRSYNEQFF
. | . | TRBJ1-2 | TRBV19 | TGTGCCAGTAGACCGACCGGACAAGGAGAGTGGGGCTACACCTTC | CASRPTGQGEWGYTF
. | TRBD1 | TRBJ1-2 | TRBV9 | TGTGCCAGCAGCACAGGGGGCTATGGCTACACCTTC | CASSTGGYGYTF
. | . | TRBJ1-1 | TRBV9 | TGTGCCAGCAGCGTAGTTGGGGGGGGGACTGAAGCTTTCTTT | CASSVVGGGTEAFF
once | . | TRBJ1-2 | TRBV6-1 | TGTGCCAGCAGTCAGGAAAGACAGGCTAACTATGGCTACACCTTC | CASSQERQANYGYTF
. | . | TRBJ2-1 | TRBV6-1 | TGTGCCAGCAGTATCGTTTTCTACAATGAGCAGTTCTTC | CASSIVFYNEQFF
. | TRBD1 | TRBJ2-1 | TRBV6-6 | TGTGCCAGCAGTTCGGGACAGGCCAACAATGAGCAGTTCTTC | CASSSGQANNEQFF
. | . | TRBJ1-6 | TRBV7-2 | TGTGCCAGCAGCCCACGATTGGGCCAGGGTGCGAATTCACCCCTCCACTTT | CASSPRLGQGANSPLHF
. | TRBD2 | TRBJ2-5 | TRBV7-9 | TGTGCCATTGGAGGTAGCGGGGGGGAGACCCAGTACTTC | CAIGGSGGETQYF
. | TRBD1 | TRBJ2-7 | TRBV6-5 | TGTGCCAGCGGGGGAGGACAGGGGGTTTCCGAGCAGTACTTC | CASGGGQGVSEQYF
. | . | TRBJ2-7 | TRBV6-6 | TGTGCCAGCAGTTACTCCCCGGGGGAGCAGTACTTC | CASSYSPGEQYF
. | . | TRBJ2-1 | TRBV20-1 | TGCAGTGCTAGGGAGCCCGAGCAGTTCTTC | CSAREPEQFF
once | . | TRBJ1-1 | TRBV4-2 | TGTGCCAGCAGCCAGCCGGGACTTGAGACTGAAGCTTTCTTT | CASSQPGLETEAFF
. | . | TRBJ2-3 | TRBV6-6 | TGTGCCAGCAGTTACGGGCAGTCTAGCACAGATACGCAGTATTTT | CASSYGQSSTDTQYF
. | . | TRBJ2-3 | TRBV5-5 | TGTGCCAGCACCGAAGAAGCCGGGGAGAGAACAGATACGCAGTATTTT | CASTEEAGERTDTQYF
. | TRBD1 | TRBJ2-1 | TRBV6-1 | TGTGCCAGCAGTGGGACCGGGACAGGGATAAGCTCCTACAATGAGCAGTTCTTC | CASSGTGTGISSYNEQFF
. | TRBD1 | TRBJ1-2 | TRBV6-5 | TGTGCCAGCAGTTACAAGGGGGCGCAAGGCTACACCTTC | CASSYKGAQGYTF
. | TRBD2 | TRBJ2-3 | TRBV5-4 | TGTGCCAGCAGCTTGGCACTAGCGGATAGAACAGATACGCAGTATTTT | CASSLALADRTDTQYF
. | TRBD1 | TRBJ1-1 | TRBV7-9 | TGTGCCAGCAGCCGGGCCGACAGGGCGGACACTGAAGCTTTCTTT | CASSRADRADTEAFF
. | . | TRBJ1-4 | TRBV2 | TGTGCCAGCAACGGGGGGACTAATGAAAAACTGTTTTTT | CASNGGTNEKLFF